This T cell receptor beta chain originates from a study of radiation and T cells in renal cell carcinoma (dated by TCRdb to the early 2020s). In terms of the full investigation: In total, 50 to 55 samples underwent TCR beta sequencing: some 25 tumors plus 27 peripheral blood samples. The final blood draw took place at 4 weeks after radiation, the same time as nephrectomy. In the 53 samples combined, fewer than 5 million unique CDR3 nucleotide sequences were found, encoding some 2,500,000 unique CDR3 amino acid sequences.

Note on this clone: Its cognate antigen has yet to be identified. Base qualities are not recorded, but no much larger clone differs from it by a single base.

The time point label, read with the paper, signifies: blood 4 weeks post-SBRT, at nephrectomy. The sample's treatment or condition, from its label and the paper: 15 Gy SBRT to primary tumor, nephrectomy 4 weeks later. The samples were drawn from a clinical trial, where primary renal cell carcinomas were treated with 15 Gy of stereotactic body radiation therapy and then removed by nephrectomy 4 weeks afterward. To track tumor-enriched clonotypes, serial peripheral blood was sampled from radiation-treated patients at baseline and at 2 weeks and 4 weeks after SBRT. Every patient had renal cell carcinoma of clear cell pathology. The QIAamp DNA Blood Mini Kit (Qiagen) was used to prepare genomic DNA for TCR sequencing. The analyses included only samples that passed all quality control checks. From cysteine to phenylalanine, the CDR3 is 10 amino acids long. Only the CDR3 DNA stays, 30 bases, in frame from base 1. Taken from the germline V gene (reference sequence), the CDR1 and CDR2 loops are DFQATT and SNEGSKA.

General conclusions and limits of the study: In blood, the top tumor clonotypes increased between baseline and 2 weeks post-radiation and then shrank by 4 weeks, which suggests that tumor-resident clones expanded only transiently. Tracking of blood repertoire dynamics stopped at about 27 days after treatment, with no follow-up past that point. Because pretreatment tumor biopsies were not available, the study could not determine whether clonotypes were already present within the tumor at baseline. Effects of radiation dose or scheduling on the TCR repertoire could not be addressed with the single-armed trial design.

The immunoSEQ kit was used, according to the manufacturer's recommendations, to generate TCR beta libraries from genomic DNA. For library preparation, a first multiplex PCR was performed with proprietary primers, followed by a second PCR in which unique barcodes were added, and bead cleanups were performed after each round. Each sample batch included a kit-provided positive control reaction and a negative control reaction. The final libraries underwent checking on an Agilent 4200 TapeStation D1000 ScreenTape, volumetric pooling, and quantification by qPCR. Sequencing ran on an Illumina NextSeq500 with a MidOutput 150-cycle cartridge, using 156 Read1 and 15 Index1 cycles with kit custom primers. The pooled library was loaded at approximately 0.99 pM, and approximately 19% PhiX control was spiked in. In the original analysis: Vendor-processed data were analyzed in R, with a clonotype defined as all T cells sharing the same CDR3 nucleotide sequence. In the clone abundance analyses, frequencies in each sample were normalized to that sample's 10,000 most abundant clones. Public T cell clones, which averaged fewer than five per sample, were excluded before analysis. Tumor-enriched and baseline blood-enriched clonotypes were defined by at least a 32-fold difference in abundance between compartments. Clonotypes expanded or contracted between blood time points were identified with a beta-binomial differential abundance model. Tumor-blood repertoire similarity was measured with the Baroni-Urbani and Buser coefficient, and groups were compared using two-tailed Wilcoxon tests in R. TCRdb provides this immuneACCESS table in a form limited to in-frame rearrangements. Some clones are lacking; in checked studies, under half of them reflect an unresolved V gene, and why the rest are absent is not known. The V and J calls and clone size come from that table; D and trimming were worked out from the DNA. For this sample there are roughly 80,000 clones; roughly 83% appear just once. Of the sample, more than 2% falls within the top ten clones.

This TCR came from a woman aged 55-69 years with renal cell carcinoma. Sequenced material: blood, taken from a patient whose treatment included radiotherapy and nephrectomy. This receptor chain uses TRBV20-1 and TRBJ1-1, with no reliable assignment of the D segment. The DNA reads TGCAGCGCAAAGAACACTGAAGCTTTCTTT. It translates to CSAKNTEAFF.